The present T cell receptor (beta chain) was sequenced within a study of blood T cell repertoires in COVID-19. Study information: Sources were T cells, B-cell-depleted T cells, or PBMCs; the material itself was cDNA or gDNA.

This clone was found once. CDR1 and CDR2 (germline): SGHRS, YFSETQ. This CDR3 spans 16 amino acids. V trimming: 4 bases; J trimming: 2 bases; junction bases outside the gene matches: 8. Some clones are missing from TCRdb's copy, which holds only in-frame ones; the method was immunoSEQ multiplex PCR. The table shows about 280,000 clones, with roughly 91% occurring only once. The participants were between about 18 and 100 years old and came from about two dozen US areas. Clinical history as reported by participants underpinned cohort assignment. The recovered donors of Cohort 3 showed two negative PCRs, clearance, or symptom resolution.

The source material was PBMCs or T cells enriched from blood (not recorded which). This sequence was found in a woman in her fifties or sixties who had recovered from COVID-19. The V and J genes are TRBV5-1 and TRBJ2-1, with 8 bases aligning to TRBD2. The CDR3 coding sequence is TGCGCCAGCAGCCCCCAGGCGGGGGGAACCTACAATGAGCAGTTCTTC. It codes for CASSPQAGGTYNEQFF.